This TCR beta chain was recorded in a study of T cells in localized non-small cell lung cancer. V gave up 4 bases and J gave up 5 bases; unmatched junction bases: 2. Germline V gene lookup returns CDR1 LNHDA and CDR2 SQIVND (reference sequence). This CDR3 comprises 14 residues. Profiling relied on immunoSEQ multiplex PCR, and the TCRdb table lists in-frame clones only, not all of them. The table lists 72,000 or so clones, approximately 85% of them singletons. The chain is built from TRBV19 and TRBJ2-3; TRBD2 matches 11 bases. The sample here was peripheral blood, taken before any cancer treatment. This receptor was taken from a female donor of 60 years or more with stage I lung adenocarcinoma. CDR3 nucleotides: TGTGCCAGTAGTACAGGGACTAGCGGAGATACGCAGTATTTT. It codes for CASSTGTSGDTQYF.